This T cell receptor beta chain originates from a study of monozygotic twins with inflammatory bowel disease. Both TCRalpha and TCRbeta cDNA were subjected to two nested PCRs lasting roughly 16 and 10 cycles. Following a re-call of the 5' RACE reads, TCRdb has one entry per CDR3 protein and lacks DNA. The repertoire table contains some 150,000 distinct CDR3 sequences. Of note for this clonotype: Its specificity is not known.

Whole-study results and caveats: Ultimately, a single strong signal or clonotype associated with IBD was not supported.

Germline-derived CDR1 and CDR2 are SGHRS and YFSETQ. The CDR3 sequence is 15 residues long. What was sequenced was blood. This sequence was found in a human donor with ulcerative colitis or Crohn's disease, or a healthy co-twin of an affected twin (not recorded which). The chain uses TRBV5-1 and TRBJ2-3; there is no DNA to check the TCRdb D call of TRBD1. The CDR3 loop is CASSKTGWPPDTQYF.